A selection of T cell receptor beta chains follows, all from one sample in a study of blood T cell repertoires in COVID-19. Assay used: immunoSEQ multiplex PCR; TCRdb lists only in-frame clones, some missing. The table includes a few hundred thousand clones, approximately 90% detected once. Sequencing used PBMCs or T cells enriched from blood (not recorded which). The receptors derive from a middle-aged woman who had recovered from COVID-19. Both conserved end residues are part of each CDR3. Fields, in order: clone size, D gene, V gene, J gene, CDR3 protein, CDR3 DNA. The D gene is left open where the match is weak. Expanded clones are given a class, and other clones once, few, many or no size at all.

clone size: once
D gene: TRBD1
V gene: TRBV7-9
J gene: TRBJ1-1
CDR3 protein: CASSLGTGTEAFF
CDR3 DNA: TGTGCCAGCAGCTTAGGGACAGGCACTGAAGCTTTCTTT

clone size: NA
D gene: NA
V gene: TRBV30
J gene: TRBJ2-1
CDR3 protein: CAWSVPGSYNEQFF
CDR3 DNA: TGTGCCTGGAGTGTACCCGGGAGCTACAATGAGCAGTTCTTC

clone size: once
D gene: NA
V gene: TRBV25-1
J gene: TRBJ2-5
CDR3 protein: CASSELKTVQETQYF
CDR3 DNA: TGTGCCAGCAGTGAATTAAAGACAGTCCAAGAGACCCAGTACTTC

clone size: NA
D gene: TRBD1
V gene: TRBV25-1
J gene: TRBJ2-7
CDR3 protein: CASSELEEAKGQGYEQYF
CDR3 DNA: TGTGCCAGCAGTGAATTAGAAGAGGCCAAGGGACAGGGGTACGAGCAGTACTTC

clone size: NA
D gene: TRBD2
V gene: TRBV15
J gene: TRBJ2-3
CDR3 protein: CATSPRTSGRADTQYF
CDR3 DNA: TGTGCCACCAGCCCCCGGACTAGCGGGAGGGCAGATACGCAGTATTTT

clone size: NA
D gene: NA
V gene: TRBV27
J gene: TRBJ1-1
CDR3 protein: CASSFFPGRGTEAFF
CDR3 DNA: TGTGCCAGCAGTTTCTTTCCAGGGCGGGGAACTGAAGCTTTCTTT

clone size: NA
D gene: NA
V gene: TRBV10-1
J gene: TRBJ2-2
CDR3 protein: CASSPVRGVQDGTGELFF
CDR3 DNA: TGCGCCAGCAGCCCGGTCCGGGGAGTACAAGATGGCACCGGGGAGCTGTTTTTT

clone size: NA
D gene: NA
V gene: TRBV25-1
J gene: TRBJ2-3
CDR3 protein: CASRGASSTDTQYF
CDR3 DNA: TGTGCCAGCAGGGGGGCATCGAGCACAGATACGCAGTATTTT

clone size: NA
D gene: TRBD2
V gene: TRBV11-3
J gene: TRBJ2-7
CDR3 protein: CASSLDLTGGYEQYF
CDR3 DNA: TGTGCCAGCAGCTTAGATCTTACGGGAGGCTACGAGCAGTACTTC

clone size: NA
D gene: TRBD1
V gene: TRBV10-3
J gene: TRBJ1-1
CDR3 protein: CAISRTGNMNTEAFF
CDR3 DNA: TGTGCCATCAGCCGGACAGGGAACATGAACACTGAAGCTTTCTTT

clone size: NA
D gene: NA
V gene: TRBV5-1
J gene: TRBJ1-5
CDR3 protein: CASSSSGGNQPQHF
CDR3 DNA: TGCGCCAGCAGCAGTTCGGGGGGCAATCAGCCCCAGCATTTT

clone size: NA
D gene: TRBD1
V gene: TRBV6-2/TRBV6-3
J gene: TRBJ1-1
CDR3 protein: CASSYTLGQLNTEAFF
CDR3 DNA: TGTGCCAGCAGTTACACCTTGGGACAGCTGAACACTGAAGCTTTCTTT